This T cell receptor (beta chain) is from a study of shared clonotypes between healthy human individuals. Across the whole study: The study enrolled a couple of women and a few men aged 18 to 49. General study findings and limits: Of the naive CD4 clonotypes, around 4.8% were shared across a few donors. Generation probabilities were higher for clonotypes shared across all four sorted-subset donors than for unshared ones.

Sequencing was performed with immunoSEQ multiplex PCR; in TCRdb, only in-frame clones are kept and a portion is missing. The repertoire holds 650,000 to 750,000 clones, with about two thirds as singletons. Regarding this clone: Its specificity is unknown.

CDR3 length: 15 residues. Germline trimming cut 5 bases from V and 2 bases from J; bases unmatched to any gene: 4. Germline V gene lookup returns CDR1 MDHEN and CDR2 SYDVKM. This sequence originates from a woman in her twenties or thirties in good health. Source material: memory CD4+ T cells sorted from blood. Subset noted: CD45RA-negative fraction. The rearrangement joins TRBV28 to TRBJ2-3, with TRBD1 identical over 10 bases. CDR3 nucleotide sequence: TGTGCCAGCAGTCGGACAGGGGGGGTCACAGATACGCAGTATTTT. Protein product: CASSRTGGVTDTQYF.